This T cell receptor beta chain was retrieved from a study of cytomegalovirus exposure and HLA in healthy donors. Vbeta (60) and Jbeta (13) primers were used in the PCR. Only in-frame clones appear in the TCRdb table, and some are missing; sequencing was by immunoSEQ multiplex PCR. The sample shows 85,000 to 120,000 clones, more than 60% of them seen only once. Study-wide results and caveats: In an earlier analysis, productive rearrangement rates for most beta V segments clustered near 87% or 30%. Testing in vitro showed a few CMV-associated chains specific for CMV antigens. The authors considered a cluster of highly shared sequence variants likely to be a sequencing artifact.

Germline CDR1 is MNHEY and CDR2 is SVGAGI. The CDR3 spans 14 residues. V lost 6 bases to trimming and J lost 6 bases; unmatched junction nucleotides: 10. As to this clone: The antigen remains unidentified.

Sequenced: PBMCs. The V gene is TRBV6-5, the J gene TRBJ1-1; 7 bases line up with TRBD1. The clonotype originates from a man aged 35 to 55 in good health and CMV-seronegative. In DNA form, the CDR3 reads TGTGCCAGCAGACATGACAGGGCTAGGCCTGAAGCTTTCTTT. It codes for CASRHDRARPEAFF.